These 9 T cell receptor beta chains were all obtained from the same sample, sequenced in a study of blood T cell repertoires in COVID-19. Sequencing used immunoSEQ multiplex PCR; TCRdb keeps in-frame clones, though not all of them. Among around 380,000 clones listed, around 87% were seen once. Sequenced material: PBMCs or T cells enriched from blood (not recorded which). These receptors originate from a man aged 25 to 40 who had recovered from COVID-19.

The chain joins TRBV7-6 to TRBJ2-7, with 9 bases aligning to TRBD1. V dropped 4 bases and J dropped 5; count of bases not matched to a gene: 15. Germline V gives CDR1 SGHVS, CDR2 FNYEAQ. The CDR3 has 17 amino acids. CDR3 coding DNA: TGTGCCAGCAGCTCTTATGGGGCAGGACAGGGGTTCCACGAGCAGTACTTC. Translating it yields CASSSYGAGQGFHEQYF.

The chain is built from TRBV29-1 and TRBJ1-1, with TRBD1 matching over 7 bases. V shed 4 bases, J shed 1 base, and the junction held 3 bases outside the gene matches. The CDR3 consists of 13 residues. Germline lookup yields CDR1 SQVTM and CDR2 ANQGSEA. In DNA, the CDR3 is TGCAGCGTTGGAGACAGGGCGAACACTGAAGCTTTCTTT. It codes for CSVGDRANTEAFF. The variable domain in full, completed from reference TRBV29-1 and TRBJ1-1, reads SAVISQKPSRDICQRGTSLTIQCQVDSQVTMMFWYRQQPGQSLTLIATANQGSEATYESGFVIDKFPISRPNLTFSTLTVSNMSPEDSSIYLCSVGDRANTEAFFGQGTRLTVV.

This chain connects TRBV6-5 to TRBJ2-7; 10 bases agree with TRBD1. Unmatched junction bases numbered 3, after V lost 0 bases and J lost 4 bases. There are 15 residues in the CDR3. Germline CDR1 is MNHEY and CDR2 is SVGAGI. The CDR3 sequence is CASSYSTGGRYEQYF. The CDR3 DNA is TGTGCCAGCAGTTACTCGACAGGGGGCAGGTACGAGCAGTACTTC.

V gene TRBV2 combines with J gene TRBJ2-3; 7 bases agree with TRBD2. CDR3 length equals 16 residues. The V gene's germline CDR1 is SNHLY and CDR2 FYNNEI. Unmatched junction bases numbered 14, after V lost 2 bases and J lost 9 bases. CDR3 nucleotides: TGTGCCAGCAGTGAACCCAGCGGGGCCGCACAAGGAACGCAGTATTTT. As protein: CASSEPSGAAQGTQYF.

This chain connects TRBV19 to TRBJ1-1; tentatively, D is TRBD1 (6 bases). Germline V gene sequence: CDR1 LNHDA, CDR2 SQIVND (reference sequence). Between the trimmed V and J ends, which lost 4 bases and 0 bases, there was a span of 12 bases. This CDR3 is built from 15 residues. CDR3 region: CASSTLGTMNTEAFF. The CDR3 DNA is TGTGCCAGTAGTACCTTGGGGACAATGAACACTGAAGCTTTCTTT. Full variable domain (outside the CDR3, taken from reference TRBV19 and TRBJ1-1): DGGITQSPKYLFRKEGQNVTLSCEQNLNHDAMYWYRQDPGQGLRLIYYSQIVNDFQKGDIAEGYSVSREKKESFPLTVTSAQKNPTAFYLCASSTLGTMNTEAFFGQGTRLTVV.

This sequence joins TRBV5-1 and TRBJ2-2, with D unresolved. Germline V gene sequence: CDR1 SGHRS, CDR2 YFSETQ. The CDR3 totals 14 residues. Trimming cost V 4 bases and J 3 bases, with 10 bases left between them. In DNA form, the CDR3 reads TGCGCCAGCAGCATCCGCAGTCACACCGGGGAGCTGTTTTTT. It is translated as CASSIRSHTGELFF.

This chain links TRBV7-2 with TRBJ1-1, with 7 bases identical to TRBD1. CDR1 SGHTA and CDR2 FQGNSA come from the germline V gene. Losses at the gene ends were 4 bases for V and 4 bases for J; bases not matched to a gene: 6. The CDR3 loop spans 14 amino acids. The CDR3 DNA sequence: TGTGCCAGCAGCTCGACAGGGTCGGGCACTGAAGCTTTCTTT. Translation gives CASSSTGSGTEAFF.

This sequence joins TRBV7-2 and TRBJ1-5; D call uncertain. Germline values: CDR1 SGHTA, CDR2 FQGNSA. CDR3 size: 13 residues. V was cut by 4 bases and J by 7 bases, with 11 bases left in between. CDR3 bases: TGTGCCAGCAGCTCCACGGAGGGACAGCCCCAGCATTTT. This codes for CASSSTEGQPQHF.

The chain recombines TRBV6-2 or TRBV6-3 with TRBJ1-1, with 10 bases identical to TRBD1. In germline, CDR1 is MNHEY, CDR2 SVGEGT. Losses at the gene ends were 2 bases for V and 3 bases for J; bases not matched to a gene: 6. The CDR3 runs to 16 residues. The CDR3 nucleotides are TGTGCCAGCAGTTACACCTTCGGGACAGGGGACACTGAAGCTTTCTTT. Translating it yields CASSYTFGTGDTEAFF.